This T cell receptor beta chain was sequenced during a study of regulatory dendritic cells for organ transplantation. On the study more broadly: LPS was added to dendritic cell cultures on day 6.

CFSE-labeled sorted T cells met regulatory or mature dendritic cells for about five days. CD4+ or CD8+ T cells were sorted as naive CD45RA+ or memory CD45RO+. Study-wide results and limits: Mature dendritic cells appeared to drive more memory CD8+ clonal expansion than regulatory ones. Memory T cells were less diverse than naive, with memory CD8+ most oligoclonal.

A note on this clone: Its cognate antigen is unknown.

The assay was immunoSEQ multiplex PCR, and TCRdb's table has in-frame clones only and misses some. The sample has roughly 5,800 clones, 65% to 80% seen once. This TCR was sampled from a human donor in good health. Source material: memory CD8+ T cells from blood cultured with regulatory dendritic cells. Subset: CD45RO+ memory T cells.

CDR3 bases: TGTGCCAGCAGTGAATCGTTCGGGGGCGCGGATGGGGTGTTTTTT. Encoded protein: CASSESFGGADGVFF. This chain joins TRBV25-1 and TRBJ1-4, with D possibly TRBD1 on 6 matching bases. Germline V gene lookup returns CDR1 MGHDK and CDR2 SYGVNS. V was trimmed by 1 base and J by 15 bases, leaving 21 bases between them. This CDR3 region has 15 residues.